This T cell receptor (beta chain) was sequenced in a study of blood T cell repertoires in COVID-19 (TCRdb year 2020). Study-wide context: Samples covering the acute and convalescent phases of COVID-19 were provided by collaborators in the United States, Italy and Spain. Deeply sampled blood TCRbeta repertoires from subjects exposed to, actively infected with, or recovered from COVID-19 were included in the dataset. The prospective study material was composed of cDNA or gDNA derived from T cells, B-cell-depleted T cells, or PBMCs. The repertoires were released in a freely available public database meant as a resource for research on the immune response to SARS-CoV-2. Samples came from the ongoing ImmuneRACE study (first 160 participants) plus 1,254 subjects from 6 global collaborators. Where HLA class I and class II types were available, the types were taken from metadata supplied by the sample provider, not from assay-based typing. Nearly every sample came with metadata listing a de-identified subject ID, COVID-19 status, age in years and sex. The research as a whole found: How much clinical and demographic metadata was included differed by source and by participant, and the metadata was provided uncurated.

TCRbeta CDR3 regions were amplified from genomic DNA by means of the immunoSEQ Assay, a bias-controlled multiplex PCR. On the authors' methods: Within the assay, amplification of reference gene primers was used to estimate how many nucleated cells each sample contained. To quantify the absolute abundance of each unique TCRbeta CDR3 rearrangement, sequence reads were collapsed and filtered. For each sample, productive Simpson clonality was calculated as the square root of Simpson's diversity index over productive rearrangements. Imported from immuneACCESS, the table was reduced by TCRdb to in-frame sequences with V and J called. These copies leave out some clones; in studies compared against another copy, an unresolved V gene accounts for under half, and the cause of the remainder is not known. That table is the source of V, J and clone size, and D and trimming were worked out from the DNA. This sample holds about 33,000 clones; around 88% were observed only once. Roughly 6.3% of the sample lies in the top ten.

Whole blood was collected in K2EDTA tubes by collaborating institutions according to the institutions' own protocols. For TCRbeta analysis, collaborators shipped samples in one of three forms: frozen whole blood, isolated PBMCs, or DNA extracted from either of those sample types. Notes on this clone: Its antigen target is currently unknown. Base qualities are not provided; no much larger clone lies one nucleotide away.

CDR1 and CDR2 (MNHEY, SVGAGI) derive from the germline V gene. The CDR3 measures 13 amino acids from cysteine to phenylalanine. CDR3 DNA is the only sequence kept; it has 39 bases, read in frame from the first base. Relative to germline, V is 8 bases shorter and J is 5 bases shorter, with 13 bases between their ends. The sequence was obtained from a human donor in a cohort sampled during active COVID-19. Sequencing was carried out using peripheral blood. This chain is built from TRBV6-5 and TRBJ1-5, with the D gene too uncertain to name. The nucleotides read TGTGCCAGCTATCGGTCGCGCGATCAGCCCCAGCATTTT. Its protein product is CASYRSRDQPQHF.